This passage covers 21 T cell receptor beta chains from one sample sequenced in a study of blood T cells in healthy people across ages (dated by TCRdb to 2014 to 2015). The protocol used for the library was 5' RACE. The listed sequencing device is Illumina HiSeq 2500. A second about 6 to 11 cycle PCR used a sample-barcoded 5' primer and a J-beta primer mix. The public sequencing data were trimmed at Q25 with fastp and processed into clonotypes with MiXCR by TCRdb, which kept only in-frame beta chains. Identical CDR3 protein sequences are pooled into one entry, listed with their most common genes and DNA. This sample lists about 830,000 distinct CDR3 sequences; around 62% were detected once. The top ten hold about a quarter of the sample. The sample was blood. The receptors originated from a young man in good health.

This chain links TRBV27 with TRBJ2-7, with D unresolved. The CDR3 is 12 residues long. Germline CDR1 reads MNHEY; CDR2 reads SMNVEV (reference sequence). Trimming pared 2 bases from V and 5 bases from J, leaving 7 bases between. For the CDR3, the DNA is TGTGCCAGCAGTTTAGAACACCACGAGCAGTACTTC. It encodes CASSLEHHEQYF.

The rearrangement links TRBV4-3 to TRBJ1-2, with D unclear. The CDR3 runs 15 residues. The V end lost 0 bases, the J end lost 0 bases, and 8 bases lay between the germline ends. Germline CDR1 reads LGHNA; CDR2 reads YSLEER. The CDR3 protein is CASSQDWQTNYGYTF. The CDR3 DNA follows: TGCGCCAGCAGCCAAGATTGGCAGACTAACTATGGCTACACCTTC.

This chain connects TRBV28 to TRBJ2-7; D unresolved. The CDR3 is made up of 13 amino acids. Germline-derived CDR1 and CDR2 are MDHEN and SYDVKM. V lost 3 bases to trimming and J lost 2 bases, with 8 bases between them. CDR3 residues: CASSLLSTYEQYF. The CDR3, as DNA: TGTGCCAGCAGTTTGCTTAGTACCTACGAGCAGTACTTC.

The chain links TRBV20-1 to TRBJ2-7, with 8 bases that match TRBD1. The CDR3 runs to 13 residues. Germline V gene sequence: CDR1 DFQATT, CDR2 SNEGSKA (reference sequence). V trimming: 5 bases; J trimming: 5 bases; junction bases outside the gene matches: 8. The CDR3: CSAGSLQGDEQYF. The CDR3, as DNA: TGCAGTGCTGGCTCCCTACAGGGGGACGAGCAGTACTTC.

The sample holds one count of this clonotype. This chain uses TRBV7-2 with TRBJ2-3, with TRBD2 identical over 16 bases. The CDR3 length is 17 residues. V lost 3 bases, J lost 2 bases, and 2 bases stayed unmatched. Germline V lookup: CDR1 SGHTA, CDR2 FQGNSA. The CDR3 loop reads CASSLGLAGGVTDTQYF. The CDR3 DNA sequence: TGTGCCAGCAGCTTGGGACTAGCGGGGGGGGTCACAGATACGCAGTATTTT.

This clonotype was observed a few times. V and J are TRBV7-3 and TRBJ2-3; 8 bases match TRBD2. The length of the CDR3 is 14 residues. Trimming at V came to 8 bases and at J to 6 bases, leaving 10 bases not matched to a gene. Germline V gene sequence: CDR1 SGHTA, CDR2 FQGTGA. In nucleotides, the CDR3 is TGTGCCAGCGGACGGGGGGGCCGCAGTGATACGCAGTATTTT. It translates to CASGRGGRSDTQYF.

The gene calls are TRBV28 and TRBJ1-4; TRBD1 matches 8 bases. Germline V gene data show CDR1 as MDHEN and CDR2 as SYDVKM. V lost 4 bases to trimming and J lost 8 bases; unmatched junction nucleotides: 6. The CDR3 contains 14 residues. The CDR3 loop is CASSSADRAEKLFF. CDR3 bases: TGTGCCAGCAGTTCCGCGGACAGGGCCGAAAAACTGTTTTTT. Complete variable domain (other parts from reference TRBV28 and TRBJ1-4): DVKVTQSSRYLVKRTGEKVFLECVQDMDHENMFWYRQDPGLGLRLIYFSYDVKMKEKGDIPEGYSVSREKKERFSLILESASTNQTSMYLCASSSADRAEKLFFGSGTQLSVL.

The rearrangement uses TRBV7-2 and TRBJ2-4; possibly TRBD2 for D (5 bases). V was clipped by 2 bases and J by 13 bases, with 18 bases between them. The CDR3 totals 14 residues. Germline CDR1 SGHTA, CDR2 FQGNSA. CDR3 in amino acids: CASSLTDRGGEQYF. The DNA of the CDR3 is TGTGCCAGCAGCTTAACCGACCGCGGTGGGGAGCAGTACTTC.

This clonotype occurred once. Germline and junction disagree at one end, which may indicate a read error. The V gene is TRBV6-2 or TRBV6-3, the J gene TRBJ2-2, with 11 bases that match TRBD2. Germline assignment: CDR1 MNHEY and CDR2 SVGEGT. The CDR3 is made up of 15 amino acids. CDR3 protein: CVSTKRTSGSGELFF. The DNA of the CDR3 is TGTGTCAGCACCAAACGGACTAGCGGGTCCGGGGAGCTGTTTTTT.

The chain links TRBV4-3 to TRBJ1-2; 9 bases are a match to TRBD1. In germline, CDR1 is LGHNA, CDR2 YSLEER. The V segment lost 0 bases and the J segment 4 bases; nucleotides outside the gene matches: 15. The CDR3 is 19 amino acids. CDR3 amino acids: CASSQDTGTGTLLGYGYTF. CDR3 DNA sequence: TGCGCCAGCAGCCAAGATACCGGGACAGGGACGTTACTTGGCTATGGCTACACCTTC.

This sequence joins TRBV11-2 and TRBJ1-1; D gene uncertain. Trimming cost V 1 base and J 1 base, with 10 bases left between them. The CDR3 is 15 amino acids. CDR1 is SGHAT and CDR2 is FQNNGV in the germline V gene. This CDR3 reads CASSLGRWANTEAFF. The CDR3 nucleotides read TGTGCCAGCAGCTTAGGGCGGTGGGCGAACACTGAAGCTTTCTTT.

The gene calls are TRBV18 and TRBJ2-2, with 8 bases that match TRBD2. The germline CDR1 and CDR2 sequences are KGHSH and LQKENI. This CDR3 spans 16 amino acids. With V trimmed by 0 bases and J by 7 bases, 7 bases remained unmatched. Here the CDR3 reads CASSPPVSGDGGELFF. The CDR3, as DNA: TGTGCCAGCTCACCACCGGTTAGCGGGGACGGCGGGGAGCTGTTTTTT.

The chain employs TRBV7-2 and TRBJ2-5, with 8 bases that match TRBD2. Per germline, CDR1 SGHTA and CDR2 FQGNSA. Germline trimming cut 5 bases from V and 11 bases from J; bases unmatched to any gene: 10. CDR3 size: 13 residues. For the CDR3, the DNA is TGTGCCAGCAGCCTTAGCTTTAGCGGGGTGCAGTACTTC. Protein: CASSLSFSGVQYF.

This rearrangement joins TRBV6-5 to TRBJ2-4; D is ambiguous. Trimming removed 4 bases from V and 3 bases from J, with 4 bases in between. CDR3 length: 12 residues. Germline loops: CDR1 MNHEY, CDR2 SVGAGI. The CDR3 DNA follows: TGTGCCAGCAGTTCTCTCAAAAACATTCAGTACTTC. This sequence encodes CASSSLKNIQYF.

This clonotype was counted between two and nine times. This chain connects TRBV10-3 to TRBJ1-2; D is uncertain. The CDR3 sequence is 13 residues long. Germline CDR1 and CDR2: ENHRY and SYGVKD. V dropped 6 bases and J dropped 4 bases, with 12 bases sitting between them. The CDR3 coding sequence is TGTGCCATCAGGGAGGTCGAGGGCTATGGCTACACCTTC. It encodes CAIREVEGYGYTF.

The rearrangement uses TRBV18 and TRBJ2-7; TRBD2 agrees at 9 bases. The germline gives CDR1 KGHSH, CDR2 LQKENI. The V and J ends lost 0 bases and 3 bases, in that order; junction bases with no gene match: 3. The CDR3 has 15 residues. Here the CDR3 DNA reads TGTGCCAGCTCACCACCGATAGCGGGGGACTACGAGCAGTACTTC. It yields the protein CASSPPIAGDYEQYF.

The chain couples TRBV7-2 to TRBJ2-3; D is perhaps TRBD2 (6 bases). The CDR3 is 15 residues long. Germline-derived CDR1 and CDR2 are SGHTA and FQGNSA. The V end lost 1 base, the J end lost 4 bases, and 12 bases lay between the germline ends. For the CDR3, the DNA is TGTGCCAGCAGCTTAGTGGCGGGGAATGCAGATACGCAGTATTTT. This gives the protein CASSLVAGNADTQYF.

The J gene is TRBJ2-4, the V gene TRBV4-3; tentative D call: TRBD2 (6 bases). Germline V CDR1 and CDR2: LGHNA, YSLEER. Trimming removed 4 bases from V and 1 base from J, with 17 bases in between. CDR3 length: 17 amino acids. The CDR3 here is CASSPQMGSGAKNIQYF. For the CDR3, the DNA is TGCGCCAGCAGCCCCCAGATGGGGAGCGGGGCCAAAAACATTCAGTACTTC.

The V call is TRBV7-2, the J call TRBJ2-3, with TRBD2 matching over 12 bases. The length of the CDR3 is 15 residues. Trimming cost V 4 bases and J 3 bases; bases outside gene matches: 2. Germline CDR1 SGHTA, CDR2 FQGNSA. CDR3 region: CASSSSGGDTDTQYF. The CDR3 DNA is TGTGCCAGCAGCTCTAGCGGGGGGGATACAGATACGCAGTATTTT.

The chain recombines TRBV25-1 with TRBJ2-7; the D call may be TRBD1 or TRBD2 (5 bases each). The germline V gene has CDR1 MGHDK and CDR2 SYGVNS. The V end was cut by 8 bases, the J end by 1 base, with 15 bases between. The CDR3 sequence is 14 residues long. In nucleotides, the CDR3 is TGTGCCAGCGATCAGGGACCCAATTCCTACGAGCAGTACTTC. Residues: CASDQGPNSYEQYF.

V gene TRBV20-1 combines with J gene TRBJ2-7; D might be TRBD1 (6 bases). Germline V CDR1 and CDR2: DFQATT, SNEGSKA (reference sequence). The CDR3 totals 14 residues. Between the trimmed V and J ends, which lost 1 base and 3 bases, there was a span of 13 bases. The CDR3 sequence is CSARVTTGHYEQYF. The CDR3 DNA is TGCAGTGCTAGAGTGACGACAGGCCACTACGAGCAGTACTTC.